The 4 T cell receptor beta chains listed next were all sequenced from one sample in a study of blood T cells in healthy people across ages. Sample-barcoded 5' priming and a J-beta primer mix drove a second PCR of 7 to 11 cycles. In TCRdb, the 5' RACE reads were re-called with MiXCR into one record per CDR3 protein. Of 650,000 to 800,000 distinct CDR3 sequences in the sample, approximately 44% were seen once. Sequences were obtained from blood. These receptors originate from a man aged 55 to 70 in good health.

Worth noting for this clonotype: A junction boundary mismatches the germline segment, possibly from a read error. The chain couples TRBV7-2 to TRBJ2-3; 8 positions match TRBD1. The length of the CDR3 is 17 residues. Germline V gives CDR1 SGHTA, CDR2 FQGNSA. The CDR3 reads CASSLFHRTGSPDTRYF. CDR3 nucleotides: TGTGCCAGCAGCTTATTCCACCGGACAGGGTCACCAGATACGCGGTATTTT.

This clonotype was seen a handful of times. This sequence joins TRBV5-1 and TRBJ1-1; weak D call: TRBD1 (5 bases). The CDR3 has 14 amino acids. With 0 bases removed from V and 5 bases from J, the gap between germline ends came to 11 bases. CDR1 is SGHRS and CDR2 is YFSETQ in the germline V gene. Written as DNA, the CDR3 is TGCGCCAGCAGCTTGGTAGGGGAGGTGACTGAAGCTTTCTTT. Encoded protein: CASSLVGEVTEAFF.

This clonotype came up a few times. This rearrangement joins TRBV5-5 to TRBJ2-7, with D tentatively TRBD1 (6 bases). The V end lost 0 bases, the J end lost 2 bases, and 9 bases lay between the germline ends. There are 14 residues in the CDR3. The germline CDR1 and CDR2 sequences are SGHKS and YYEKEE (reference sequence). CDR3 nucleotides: TGTGCCAGCAGCTTGGTAGCAGGGGCCTACGAGCAGTACTTC. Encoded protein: CASSLVAGAYEQYF.

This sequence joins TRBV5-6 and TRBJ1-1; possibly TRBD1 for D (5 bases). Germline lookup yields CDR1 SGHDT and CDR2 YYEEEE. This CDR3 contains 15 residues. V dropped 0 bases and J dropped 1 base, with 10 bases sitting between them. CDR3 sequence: CASSLEGRWNTEAFF. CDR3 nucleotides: TGTGCCAGCAGCTTGGAGGGACGTTGGAACACTGAAGCTTTCTTT.